Shown below are 17 T cell receptor beta chains from a single sample sequenced in a study of blood T cells in healthy people across ages. A sample-barcoded 5' primer and a J-beta primer mix were used in a second PCR of roughly 7 to 11 cycles. One entry per CDR3 protein, called by TCRdb with MiXCR from the 5' RACE reads. The table has around 1,500,000 distinct CDR3 sequences, roughly 40% seen once. The specimen sequenced was blood. The receptors shown here come from a woman aged 18 to 35 in good health.

The chain links TRBV15 to TRBJ1-1; no reliable D call. V lost 3 bases and J lost 4, with 6 bases in between. The CDR3 sequence is 12 residues long. Germline V lookup: CDR1 LNHNV, CDR2 YYDKDF (reference sequence). CDR3 in amino acids: CATSRVPTEAFF. The CDR3 region has the DNA TGTGCCACCAGCAGGGTCCCCACTGAAGCTTTCTTT.

The chain uses TRBV9 and TRBJ2-1, with TRBD2 identical over 9 bases. Unmatched junction bases numbered 11, after V lost 2 bases and J lost 5 bases. Germline assignment: CDR1 SGDLS and CDR2 YYNGEE. This CDR3 has 17 residues. Here the CDR3 reads CASSVVPSGKADNEQFF. The DNA for the CDR3 is TGTGCCAGCAGCGTCGTTCCTAGCGGGAAGGCCGACAATGAGCAGTTCTTC.

The chain combines TRBV3-1 with TRBJ2-1, with 7 bases that match TRBD2. V lost 6 bases, J lost 7 bases, and 9 bases stayed unmatched. The CDR3 runs to 14 residues. Germline V CDR1 and CDR2: LGHDT, YNNKEL (reference sequence). The CDR3 loop is CASSHTGGGNEQFF. Written as DNA, the CDR3 is TGTGCCAGCAGTCATACAGGCGGGGGAAATGAGCAGTTCTTC.

The V gene is TRBV4-2, the J gene TRBJ2-6; TRBD2 aligns across 11 bases. Germline V lookup: CDR1 LGHNA, CDR2 YNFKEQ. The V segment lost 1 base and the J segment 1 base; nucleotides outside the gene matches: 6. The CDR3 is made up of 19 amino acids. This chain's CDR3 is CASSQVAGGLGSGANVLTF. In DNA, the CDR3 is TGTGCCAGCAGCCAAGTAGCGGGGGGGCTAGGGTCTGGGGCCAACGTCCTGACTTTC.

In its sample, this clonotype was seen a few times. The chain has TRBV20-1 and TRBJ2-3; TRBD1 is a possible D gene (6 bases). With 7 bases removed from V and 2 bases from J, the gap between germline ends came to 16 bases. CDR3 length equals 14 residues. Germline-derived CDR1 and CDR2 are DFQATT and SNEGSKA (reference sequence). The DNA of the CDR3 is TGCAGTGGTGAATCCGGGACAAACACAGATACGCAGTATTTT. Translation: CSGESGTNTDTQYF.

There are a few counts of this clonotype. The chain couples TRBV11-2 to TRBJ2-1, with 10 bases identical to TRBD2. The V and J ends lost 0 bases and 4 bases, in that order; junction bases with no gene match: 3. The CDR3 consists of 16 residues. CDR1 and CDR2 (germline): SGHAT, FQNNGV. DNA of the CDR3: TGTGCCAGCAGCTTAGAGGGGACTAGCGTTTACAATGAGCAGTTCTTC. Protein: CASSLEGTSVYNEQFF.

The chain links TRBV29-1 to TRBJ2-7; maybe TRBD1 (6 bases). The germline gives CDR1 SQVTM, CDR2 ANQGSEA. The CDR3 runs 12 residues. CDR3 sequence: CGATGSSYEQYF. The DNA of the CDR3 is TGCGGCGCAACAGGGAGCTCCTACGAGCAGTACTTC.

This chain connects TRBV20-1 to TRBJ2-5; D possibly corresponds to TRBD1 (5 bases). Matching the DNA end better, TRBJ2-7 makes the J call doubtful. Germline assignment: CDR1 DFQATT and CDR2 SNEGSKA (reference sequence). The CDR3 consists of 14 residues. DNA of the CDR3: TGCAGTGCTAGATTAAGGGGCTCCTCCTACGAGCAGTACTTC. This translates into CSARLRGSSYEQYF.

The rearrangement uses TRBV5-8 and TRBJ2-7; 11 nucleotides line up with TRBD2. The trim removed 4 bases at V and 2 bases at J, leaving 8 bases unmatched. CDR1 and CDR2 from the germline V gene are SGHTS and YDEGEE. The CDR3 runs to 16 residues. Here the CDR3 reads CASSNVLAGVTYEQYF. CDR3 sequence (DNA): TGTGCCAGCAGCAACGTACTAGCGGGGGTGACCTACGAGCAGTACTTC.

V gene TRBV10-3 combines with J gene TRBJ2-3, with TRBD2 matching over 14 bases. This CDR3 contains 16 residues. The V gene's germline CDR1 is ENHRY and CDR2 SYGVKD. The trim removed 6 bases at V and 3 bases at J, leaving 5 bases unmatched. The CDR3 DNA is TGTGCCATCAGGAAGGGACTAGCGGGAGTTACAGATACGCAGTATTTT. Amino acids: CAIRKGLAGVTDTQYF.

The rearrangement uses TRBV7-2 and TRBJ1-4; D is possibly TRBD1 (6 bases). CDR3 length: 15 residues. V shed 4 bases and J shed 7 bases, with 16 bases lying between them. Germline-derived CDR1 and CDR2 are SGHTA and FQGNSA. The chain's CDR3 is CASSSQQGLGEKLFF. The CDR3 DNA reads as TGTGCCAGCAGCTCCCAACAGGGACTGGGTGAAAAACTGTTTTTT. Filled out from reference TRBV7-2 and TRBJ1-4, the complete variable domain reads GAGVSQSPSNKVTEKGKDVELRCDPISGHTALYWYRQSLGQGLEFLIYFQGNSAPDKSGLPSDRFSAERTGGSVSTLTIQRTQQEDSAVYLCASSSQQGLGEKLFFGSGTQLSVL.

The J gene is TRBJ1-2, the V gene TRBV10-3; possibly TRBD1 for D (6 bases). Germline V lookup: CDR1 ENHRY, CDR2 SYGVKD. There are 12 residues in the CDR3. V was trimmed by 7 bases and J by 6 bases, leaving 12 bases between them. CDR3 loop: CAITSRGHGYTF. For the CDR3, the DNA is TGTGCCATCACCAGCAGGGGCCATGGCTACACCTTC.

V and J are TRBV6-1 and TRBJ2-1; a weak D match, TRBD1 (6 bases). From germline, CDR1 is MNHNS and CDR2 SASEGT. This CDR3 comprises 13 residues. V lost 3 bases and J lost 9, with 12 bases in between. As DNA, the CDR3 is TGTGCCAGCAGTGAGCAACAGGGAACTGAGCAGTTCTTC. This translates into CASSEQQGTEQFF.

J is TRBJ2-3 and V is TRBV12-3 or TRBV12-4, with D hard to call. The CDR3 sequence is 14 residues long. V was cut by 2 bases and J by 2 bases, with 8 bases left in between. CDR3 residues: CASSLLAFTDTQYF. CDR3 coding DNA: TGTGCCAGCAGTTTATTGGCGTTCACAGATACGCAGTATTTT.

This chain links TRBV4-1 with TRBJ1-2, with 10 positions matching TRBD1. Germline lookup yields CDR1 MGHRA and CDR2 YSYEKL. Trimming cost V 1 base and J 5 bases; bases outside gene matches: 7. The CDR3 contains 16 residues. CDR3 bases: TGCGCCAGCAGCCAAGGGACAGGGGGGATATTTTATGGCTACACCTTC. This encodes CASSQGTGGIFYGYTF.

In its sample, this clonotype was seen once. The chain employs TRBV27 and TRBJ2-2; the match to TRBD1 covers 7 bases. Germline trimming cut 7 bases from V and 6 bases from J; bases unmatched to any gene: 14. This CDR3 region has 16 residues. The germline V gene has CDR1 MNHEY and CDR2 SMNVEV (reference sequence). CDR3 DNA sequence: TGTGCCAGCAACCTCCTGGACAGGCTAAAATCCGGGGAGCTGTTTTTT. Its translation is CASNLLDRLKSGELFF.

The rearrangement uses TRBV4-1 and TRBJ2-2; 8 bases match TRBD2. Germline CDR1 is MGHRA and CDR2 is YSYEKL. With 0 bases clipped from V and 4 bases from J, the junction kept 4 bases outside the gene matches. The CDR3 contains 16 residues. CDR3 coding DNA: TGCGCCAGCAGCCAAGATTCTAGCGGGTTCACCGGGGAGCTGTTTTTT. Translation gives CASSQDSSGFTGELFF.